This entry lists 32 T cell receptor beta chains sequenced from one sample in a study of blood T cell repertoires in COVID-19. Data came from immunoSEQ multiplex PCR; TCRdb stores just in-frame clones and leaves some out. Here the sample spans approximately 400,000 clones, around 86% being singletons. The sequencing input was PBMCs or T cells enriched from blood (not recorded which). Receptors were obtained from a woman in her fifties or sixties who had recovered from COVID-19.

This chain connects TRBV5-1 to TRBJ1-4; 11 bases map to TRBD1. V dropped 2 bases and J dropped 8; count of bases not matched to a gene: 2. Germline V gene sequence: CDR1 SGHRS, CDR2 YFSETQ. This CDR3 spans 14 amino acids. The CDR3 is CASSLGTGGEKLFF. DNA for the CDR3: TGCGCCAGCAGCTTAGGGACAGGGGGAGAAAAACTGTTTTTT.

J is TRBJ1-2 and V is TRBV6-5, with 8 bases identical to TRBD1. The ends lost 2 bases at V and 8 bases at J; junction bases unmatched: 7. This CDR3 contains 14 residues. Per the germline V gene, CDR1 is MNHEY and CDR2 is SVGAGI. The CDR3 nucleotides read TGTGCCAGCAGTTACGAGCAGGGGGCGTCCGGCTACACCTTC. Its protein product is CASSYEQGASGYTF.

This clone was counted a few times. This chain links TRBV5-6 with TRBJ2-3; 11 bases line up with TRBD2. Germline V gives CDR1 SGHDT, CDR2 YYEEEE. The CDR3 loop spans 16 amino acids. The junction had 6 bases not matched to a gene; V was cut back by 4 bases and J by 2 bases. CDR3 sequence reads: CASSPVAGGPTDTQYF. CDR3 nucleotides: TGTGCCAGCAGCCCCGTAGCGGGGGGGCCCACAGATACGCAGTATTTT. The full variable domain, rest sourced from reference TRBV5-6 and TRBJ2-3, is DAGVTQSPTHLIKTRGQQVTLRCSPKSGHDTVSWYQQALGQGPQFIFQYYEEEERQRGNFPDRFSGHQFPNYSSELNVNALLLGDSALYLCASSPVAGGPTDTQYFGPGTRLTVL.

The chain has TRBV7-9 and TRBJ2-1, with D possibly being TRBD2 (5 bases). V shed 3 bases and J shed 2 bases, with 8 bases lying between them. The CDR3 is 14 residues long. From germline, CDR1 is SEHNR and CDR2 FQNEAQ (reference sequence). The CDR3 region is CASSFSATYNEQFF. As DNA, the CDR3 is TGTGCCAGCAGCTTTAGCGCAACCTACAATGAGCAGTTCTTC.

The rearrangement uses TRBV11-1 and TRBJ1-1; 7 bases match TRBD1. The germline V gene has CDR1 SGHAT and CDR2 FQDESV (reference sequence). J was trimmed by 2 bases and V by 3 bases; bases with no gene match: 9. This CDR3 has 16 residues. The CDR3 region has the DNA TGTGCCAGCAGCTTCGGGTACTGGGACAGAAACACTGAAGCTTTCTTT. As protein: CASSFGYWDRNTEAFF.

This clone was detected once. In the same sample, other DNA sequences code for this CDR3. The V call is TRBV18, the J call TRBJ1-2; D gene uncertain. This CDR3 has 12 amino acids. V gave up 2 bases and J gave up 4 bases, with 5 bases separating them. Germline lookup yields CDR1 KGHSH and CDR2 LQKENI. The CDR3 loop is CASSPDSYGYTF. The DNA of the CDR3 is TGTGCCAGCTCACCAGATAGCTATGGCTACACCTTC.

The chain employs TRBV9 and TRBJ2-7; possible D gene TRBD2, 6 bases. Trimming shortened V by 0 bases and J by 5 bases, and 15 bases separated the two germline ends. The germline CDR1 and CDR2 sequences are SGDLS and YYNGEE. This CDR3 contains 15 residues. The CDR3 sequence: CASSVGEGLAHEQYF. The CDR3 region has the DNA TGTGCCAGCAGCGTAGGGGAAGGGCTAGCGCACGAGCAGTACTTC.

The V call is TRBV19, the J call TRBJ2-1, with 8 bases identical to TRBD2. CDR3 length: 18 residues. After removal of 7 bases from V and 8 bases from J, the junction contained 22 bases not matched to a gene. Germline values: CDR1 LNHDA, CDR2 SQIVND (reference sequence). The CDR3, as DNA: TGTGCCAGTACAAACTCTTGGGGTAGCGGGAATCACCTCGATGAGCAGTTCTTC. Translated: CASTNSWGSGNHLDEQFF.

V is TRBV10-1 and J is TRBJ2-3, with 7 bases aligning to TRBD2. CDR3 length equals 11 residues. J lost 11 bases, V lost 10 bases, and 9 bases had no gene match. Germline loops: CDR1 WNHNN, CDR2 SYGVQD (reference sequence). CDR3: CATRASGVQYF. In DNA, the CDR3 is TGCGCCACGCGAGCTAGCGGAGTGCAGTATTTT.

The CDR3 is CATRRGNYGYTF. The DNA of the CDR3 is TGTGCCACCCGGCGAGGGAACTATGGCTACACCTTC. V gene TRBV12-3 or TRBV12-4 combines with J gene TRBJ1-2; D not certain. The V gene lost 10 bases and the J gene lost 2 bases, with 11 bases spanning the gap. CDR3 size: 12 residues.

The rearrangement links TRBV5-4 to TRBJ2-3; 8 bases line up with TRBD2. With 2 bases clipped from V and 2 bases from J, the junction kept 4 bases outside the gene matches. CDR1 and CDR2 (germline): SGHNT, YYREEE (reference sequence). This CDR3 region has 15 residues. The CDR3 here is CASSFSGALTDTQYF. The CDR3 DNA sequence: TGTGCCAGCAGCTTTAGCGGGGCCCTCACAGATACGCAGTATTTT.

This chain joins TRBV9 and TRBJ2-3; a weak D match, TRBD2 (6 bases). Germline CDR1 is SGDLS and CDR2 is YYNGEE. The CDR3 totals 19 residues. V lost 4 bases and J 4 bases, leaving 28 bases between the germline ends. The CDR3 DNA is TGTGCCAGCAGCCCAACGTTGCGGGGAGGCAGTAAGGGCTCAGATACGCAGTATTTT. This translates into CASSPTLRGGSKGSDTQYF.

The J gene is TRBJ1-2, the V gene TRBV6-5, with TRBD1 matching 8 bases. This CDR3 region has 14 residues. Per the germline V gene, CDR1 is MNHEY and CDR2 is SVGAGI. The V and J ends lost 3 bases and 3 bases, in that order; junction bases with no gene match: 3. The CDR3 sequence is CASSYAGGDYGYTF. The CDR3 region has the DNA TGTGCCAGCAGTTATGCAGGGGGCGACTATGGCTACACCTTC.

The count of this clone is one. The chain joins TRBV5-1 to TRBJ1-1, with 7 bases aligning to TRBD1. The CDR3 covers 14 residues. From germline, CDR1 is SGHRS and CDR2 YFSETQ. J was trimmed by 4 bases and V by 4 bases; bases with no gene match: 7. CDR3 in amino acids: CASSPDRAATEAFF. CDR3 DNA sequence: TGCGCCAGCAGCCCCGACAGGGCCGCCACTGAAGCTTTCTTT.

The gene calls are TRBV7-2 and TRBJ1-2; TRBD1 aligns across 8 bases. This CDR3 comprises 15 residues. CDR1 SGHTA and CDR2 FQGNSA come from the germline V gene. The V gene end was trimmed by 6 bases and the J gene end by 4 bases; junction bases not matched to a gene: 10. This chain's CDR3 is CASSPGGRAAYGYTF. CDR3 sequence (DNA): TGTGCCAGCAGTCCAGGGGGCAGGGCAGCCTATGGCTACACCTTC.

This clone was seen only a few times. The V gene is TRBV7-2, the J gene TRBJ2-3, with D perhaps TRBD1 (5 bases). The CDR3 extends over 15 amino acids. Trimming removed 1 base from V and 0 bases from J, with 8 bases in between. CDR1 SGHTA and CDR2 FQGNSA come from the germline V gene. CDR3: CASSLVGASTDTQYF. The CDR3 DNA reads TGTGCCAGCAGCTTAGTAGGGGCTAGCACAGATACGCAGTATTTT.

The J gene is TRBJ1-3, the V gene TRBV27; D might be TRBD1 (6 bases). Germline assignment: CDR1 MNHEY and CDR2 SMNVEV (reference sequence). Trimming stripped 5 bases from V and 0 bases from J, with 14 bases between. CDR3 length equals 16 residues. For the CDR3, the DNA is TGTGCCAGCAGTCTCGACAGGCCCAGCTCTGGAAACACCATATATTTT. Translated, it gives CASSLDRPSSGNTIYF.

This chain joins TRBV9 and TRBJ2-5; D remains unclear. V shed 3 bases and J shed 5 bases, with 11 bases lying between them. Per the germline V gene, CDR1 is SGDLS and CDR2 is YYNGEE. This CDR3 has 13 residues. This CDR3 is CASSAHTPETQYF. The CDR3 DNA reads as TGTGCCAGCAGCGCCCATACTCCGGAGACCCAGTACTTC.

The chain employs TRBV6-1 and TRBJ2-3, with a possible D match to TRBD2 (6 bases). Germline V gene data show CDR1 as MNHNS and CDR2 as SASEGT. CDR3 size: 14 residues. Between the trimmed V and J ends, which lost 2 bases and 1 base, there was a span of 7 bases. The CDR3 DNA reads as TGTGCCAGCAGTGAACGCGGGGGCACAGATACGCAGTATTTT. Its translation is CASSERGGTDTQYF.

The chain carries TRBV4-1 and TRBJ1-4; D is possibly TRBD1 (5 bases). Germline V gene lookup returns CDR1 MGHRA and CDR2 YSYEKL. CDR3 length equals 14 residues. The V end was cut by 6 bases, the J end by 0 bases, with 8 bases between. This chain's CDR3 is CASRPQATNEKLFF. The CDR3 bases are TGCGCCAGCAGGCCACAGGCAACTAATGAAAAACTGTTTTTT.

V usage is TRBV11-3 and J usage is TRBJ1-2; perhaps TRBD1 as D (6 bases). V was trimmed by 7 bases and J by 8 bases, leaving 20 bases between them. This CDR3 is 14 amino acids long. Looked up from germline, CDR1 is SGHNT and CDR2 is YENEEA. CDR3 nucleotide sequence: TGTGCCAGCACCCTCTCAGGGGAGCTGGAAGGCTACACCTTC. It translates to CASTLSGELEGYTF.

The V and J genes are TRBV9 and TRBJ2-7; 8 positions match TRBD2. Trimming at V came to 4 bases and at J to 4 bases, leaving 10 bases not matched to a gene. The CDR3 has 15 residues. Germline CDR1 and CDR2: SGDLS and YYNGEE. Written as DNA, the CDR3 is TGTGCCAGCAGCAAAGTAGCGGGGCCCCCTTACGAGCAGTACTTC. Residues: CASSKVAGPPYEQYF.

The V gene is TRBV7-8, the J gene TRBJ2-7; D remains ambiguous. Trimming pared 5 bases from V and 2 bases from J, leaving 16 bases between. The CDR3 consists of 15 residues. Per germline, CDR1 SGHVS and CDR2 FQNEAQ. The DNA for the CDR3 is TGTGCCAGCAGCCTTCAGATTAATGGTCCCTACGAGCAGTACTTC. It translates to CASSLQINGPYEQYF.

This chain joins TRBV30 and TRBJ2-3; 7 positions match TRBD2. Germline trimming cut 2 bases from V and 1 base from J; bases unmatched to any gene: 3. The CDR3 has 14 amino acids. CDR1 is GTSNPN and CDR2 is SVGIG in the germline V gene (reference sequence). CDR3 sequence: CAWSKGGRTDTQYF. The CDR3 region has the DNA TGTGCCTGGAGTAAGGGAGGGCGCACAGATACGCAGTATTTT.

The CDR3 coding sequence is TGCGCCAGCAGCTGGAGAGGACAGGATTCCTACGAGCAGTACTTC. This sequence encodes CASSWRGQDSYEQYF. This chain joins TRBV5-1 and TRBJ2-7; TRBD1 aligns across 7 bases. Germline V gene lookup returns CDR1 SGHRS and CDR2 YFSETQ. The CDR3 runs to 15 residues. V gave up 3 bases and J gave up 1 base; unmatched junction bases: 7.

V is TRBV6-2 or TRBV6-3 and J is TRBJ2-2; TRBD2 matches 11 bases. The V segment lost 5 bases and the J segment 2 bases; nucleotides outside the gene matches: 4. This CDR3 has 16 amino acids. Germline V lookup: CDR1 MNHEY, CDR2 SVGEGT. The CDR3 loop reads CASSLAGGTNTGELFF. The CDR3 nucleotides are TGTGCCAGCAGTCTAGCGGGGGGAACAAACACCGGGGAGCTGTTTTTT.

The rearrangement uses TRBV7-9 and TRBJ2-5; 10 nucleotides match TRBD1. Germline values: CDR1 SEHNR, CDR2 FQNEAQ (reference sequence). The length of the CDR3 is 13 residues. With 7 bases clipped from V and 5 bases from J, the junction kept 4 bases outside the gene matches. The CDR3 DNA reads TGTGCCAGCAACCGACAGGGGGCCGAGACCCAGTACTTC. The encoded protein is CASNRQGAETQYF.

V gene TRBV9 combines with J gene TRBJ1-2; 7 nucleotides line up with TRBD1. Per the germline V gene, CDR1 is SGDLS and CDR2 is YYNGEE. V lost 0 bases to trimming and J lost 4 bases; unmatched junction nucleotides: 6. The CDR3 loop spans 15 amino acids. This chain's CDR3 is CASSVETGLSYGYTF. The CDR3 DNA reads as TGTGCCAGCAGCGTAGAGACAGGGTTGTCCTATGGCTACACCTTC.

CDR3: CASFGFYGYTF. CDR3 DNA sequence: TGTGCCAGTTTCGGGTTTTATGGCTACACCTTC. The chain recombines TRBV19 with TRBJ1-2, with unresolved D. The CDR3 contains 11 residues. V was pared by 8 bases and J by 5 bases, with 9 bases between. Germline V gene lookup returns CDR1 LNHDA and CDR2 SQIVND (reference sequence).

This chain uses TRBV18 with TRBJ1-6; 7 bases match TRBD1. With 3 bases clipped from V and 10 bases from J, the junction kept 6 bases outside the gene matches. Germline loops: CDR1 KGHSH, CDR2 LQKENI. This CDR3 is 14 amino acids long. DNA for the CDR3: TGTGCCAGCTCACCGACAGGGCTTGGATCACCCCTCCACTTT. Its protein is CASSPTGLGSPLHF.

This clone was counted a single time. This chain links TRBV6-5 with TRBJ1-2, with 7 bases that match TRBD1. V lost 10 bases to trimming and J lost 3 bases; unmatched junction nucleotides: 8. Germline V gene data show CDR1 as MNHEY and CDR2 as SVGAGI. The CDR3 spans 13 residues. As DNA, the CDR3 is TGTGCCACTTACAAGGGGGCGGACTATGGCTACACCTTC. It translates to CATYKGADYGYTF.

The rearrangement joins TRBV7-2 to TRBJ2-1, with D perhaps TRBD1 (5 bases). The CDR3 covers 14 residues. Trimming shortened V by 8 bases and J by 3 bases, and 14 bases separated the two germline ends. From germline, CDR1 is SGHTA and CDR2 FQGNSA. For the CDR3, the DNA is TGTGCCAGCGCCGCATCTAGGGGCTACAATGAGCAGTTCTTC. Translated, it gives CASAASRGYNEQFF.